This T cell receptor (beta chain) stems from a study of T cell repertoires in cytomegalovirus infection. Study details: Recently identified HLA-C-restricted CMV epitopes and well-studied HLA-B-restricted CMV epitopes were used by the study. Public signatures in TCR beta pointed to CMV infection and matching HLA type. Study conclusions and caveats: Clonotypes of TCR beta that were HLA-C-restricted and CMV-specific dominated the ex vivo response.

Deletions cut 5 bases from V and 2 bases from J, with 11 bases between. CDR3 length equals 14 residues. Germline V gene sequence: CDR1 MDHEN, CDR2 SYDVKM. This clonotype was observed a handful of times. The antigen remains undetermined. One entry per CDR3 protein results from TCRdb running MiXCR on the reads. Among about a million distinct CDR3 sequences listed, about 33% were seen once. The specimen comprised cultured CD8+ T cells from PBMCs, sampled from culture after CMV antigen stimulation. The clonotype comes from a human donor in good health (CMV status not recorded). Some clones in this sample may be carry-over from other donors' samples. The chain employs TRBV28 and TRBJ2-3, with a tentative D call TRBD2 (6 bases). The CDR3 is CASSRLVPTDTQYF. In DNA form, the CDR3 reads TGTGCCAGCAGTCGACTAGTCCCCACAGATACGCAGTATTTT.